This T cell receptor beta chain was obtained from a study of CD8 T cells in Susac syndrome (dated by TCRdb to about 2019). In the study overall: Whether CD8+ T cell activation and differentiation in Susac syndrome was antigen driven was tested using repertoire sequencing.

Its CDR3 holds 13 amino acids, cysteine through phenylalanine. The only DNA kept is the CDR3, 39 bases in frame from the first base. V loses 4 bases at its end and J loses 4 bases; junction bases beyond the gene matches: 0. CDR1 is given as SQVTM and CDR2 as ANQGSEA, both from the germline V gene. RNA was extracted using the RNeasy kit, and roughly 0.5 to 1 ug of the RNA was reverse transcribed with random hexamers. The immunoSEQ multiplex PCR assay, which covers 54 Vbeta and 13 Jbeta segments, was used to amplify TCR beta CDR3 regions. PCR amplification bias was corrected using a synthetic template baseline for primer optimization and computational correction. The published analysis was carried out like this. Only productive sequences were kept, with reads annotated to V, D and J genes according to IMGT and analyzed in immunoSEQ Analyzer. To calculate clonality, Shannon entropy was normalized by log2 of the number of productive unique sequences and then subtracted from one. For each patient and control, public and private clones were evaluated among the 100 most prevalent clones. A clone was defined as Susac-specific if it was absent from the healthy and MS cohorts, from more than 850 published viral clones and from other ImmuneACCESS disease sequences. Using fastp trimming at Q25 and MiXCR clonotype assembly, TCRdb reanalyzed the public sequencing data and kept in-frame beta chains. CDR3 protein duplicates are merged, each entry listing the most common genes and DNA. These V and J calls derive from TCRdb rather than the authors' analysis. This sample is represented by 100,000 to 150,000 distinct CDR3 sequences; more than 90% of them were singletons. Roughly 0.11% of the sample comes from the top ten.

The sample holds one count of this clonotype. Its antigen is currently not known. The input lacks base qualities; no much larger clone sits a single base away. A lone read offers only weak evidence. Findings and caveats that apply to the study as a whole: The study acknowledged that relatively few individuals were included in the TCR sequencing and HLA analysis.

Peripheral blood CD8+ and CD4+ T cells from healthy donors, Susac syndrome patients and multiple sclerosis patients were profiled using high-throughput TCR beta sequencing. Healthy donors were included as age- and sex-matched controls. CD8+ TEMRA cells were enriched by FACS, while bulk CD8+ and CD4+ T cells were purified by magnetic negative isolation. Blood was drawn into EDTA tubes, processed within 24 hours, and PBMCs were isolated by density gradient centrifugation. PBMCs intended for TCR sequencing were cryopreserved in liquid nitrogen and thawed later in a water bath at 37 degrees C. A purity of at least 90% was achieved for sorted or isolated CD4+, CD8+ and CD8+ TEMRA cells.

Input material: CD4+ T cells from PBMCs. This clonotype was obtained from a human donor in good health. Rearrangement joined TRBV29-1 to TRBJ2-3; a stretch of 12 junction bases matches TRBD2. The CDR3 region has the sequence CSVGLAGADTQYF. DNA sequence: TGCAGCGTTGGACTAGCGGGAGCAGATACGCAGTATTTT.